These 29 T cell receptor beta chains came from one sample sequenced in a study of T cell responses to AZD1222 COVID-19 vaccine. Produced via immunoSEQ multiplex PCR; TCRdb's table is partial and in-frame only. The repertoire has about 150,000 clones, roughly 93% of them found once; the top ten carry about 5.1%. Sample: peripheral blood, taken on day 0 of AZD1222 vaccination. These TCRs come from an adult in good health.

The J gene is TRBJ2-1, the V gene TRBV4-1; 8 bases align to TRBD2. The length of the CDR3 is 14 residues. Germline CDR1 is MGHRA and CDR2 is YSYEKL. The J segment lost 2 bases and the V segment lost 5 bases, leaving 2 bases of the junction unmatched. The DNA for the CDR3 is TGCGCCAGCAGCTTGGGACTAGCCTACAATGAGCAGTTCTTC. Its translation: CASSLGLAYNEQFF.

The gene calls are TRBV5-6 and TRBJ1-2, with a tentative D call TRBD1 (6 bases). Trimming stripped 3 bases from V and 7 bases from J, with 10 bases between. This CDR3 is built from 12 residues. Per the germline V gene, CDR1 is SGHDT and CDR2 is YYEEEE. The DNA for the CDR3 is TGTGCCAGCAGCTATACAGGGACTGGCTACACCTTC. Translation gives CASSYTGTGYTF. Variable domain in full (rest from reference TRBV5-6 and TRBJ1-2): DAGVTQSPTHLIKTRGQQVTLRCSPKSGHDTVSWYQQALGQGPQFIFQYYEEEERQRGNFPDRFSGHQFPNYSSELNVNALLLGDSALYLCASSYTGTGYTFGSGTRLTVV.

The chain carries TRBV13 and TRBJ2-1; TRBD2 agrees at 11 bases. CDR1 and CDR2 (germline): PRHDT, FYEKMQ (reference sequence). This CDR3 spans 15 amino acids. Trimming removed 4 bases from V and 6 bases from J; junction bases left unmatched: 5. This CDR3 reads CASSSGTSGLNEQFF. CDR3 coding DNA: TGTGCCAGCAGCTCAGGGACTAGCGGACTCAATGAGCAGTTCTTC.

The chain links TRBV5-1 to TRBJ1-1; 8 positions match TRBD1. The ends lost 4 bases at V and 4 bases at J; junction bases unmatched: 3. CDR1 and CDR2 (germline): SGHRS, YFSETQ. The CDR3 covers 13 residues. CDR3 in DNA: TGCGCCAGCAGCCCACAGGGGGGCACTGAAGCTTTCTTT. Protein: CASSPQGGTEAFF. Drawing the rest from reference TRBV5-1 and TRBJ1-1, the complete variable domain is KAGVTQTPRYLIKTRGQQVTLSCSPISGHRSVSWYQQTPGQGLQFLFEYFSETQRNKGNFPGRFSGRQFSNSRSEMNVSTLELGDSALYLCASSPQGGTEAFFGQGTRLTVV.

This sequence joins TRBV12-3 or TRBV12-4 and TRBJ2-7; the D gene is possibly TRBD2 (5 bases). The CDR3 extends over 13 amino acids. V was cut by 3 bases and J by 3 bases, with 9 bases left in between. The CDR3 loop reads CASSLREIYEQYF. Here the CDR3 DNA reads TGTGCCAGCAGTTTGAGGGAGATCTACGAGCAGTACTTC.

The V and J genes are TRBV9 and TRBJ1-2; perhaps TRBD1 as D (5 bases). Trimming took 1 base from V and 7 from J, leaving 8 bases between them. Germline V gene lookup returns CDR1 SGDLS and CDR2 YYNGEE. The CDR3 contains 12 residues. CDR3 region: CASSVQGGGYTF. CDR3 in DNA: TGTGCCAGCAGCGTACAGGGTGGTGGCTACACCTTC.

This chain joins TRBV19 and TRBJ2-1; 10 bases fit TRBD2. From germline, CDR1 is LNHDA and CDR2 SQIVND (reference sequence). V gave up 5 bases and J gave up 3 bases; unmatched junction bases: 4. The CDR3 runs 15 residues. This CDR3 reads CASSRGLAVYNEQFF. The CDR3 nucleotides are TGTGCCAGTAGTCGAGGACTAGCGGTCTACAATGAGCAGTTCTTC.

The table lists this clone with a few counts. This rearrangement joins TRBV5-1 to TRBJ2-7; D is possibly TRBD2 (5 bases). V was cut by 1 base and J by 2 bases, with 7 bases left in between. This CDR3 spans 13 amino acids. Germline V gene lookup returns CDR1 SGHRS and CDR2 YFSETQ. The CDR3 DNA reads as TGCGCCAGCAGCTTGCGGGATCCCTACGAGCAGTACTTC. This codes for CASSLRDPYEQYF.

The chain joins TRBV10-3 to TRBJ1-1, with no clear D. The CDR3 covers 14 residues. Deletions cut 4 bases from V and 0 bases from J, with 9 bases between. The germline V gene encodes CDR1 ENHRY and CDR2 SYGVKD. The CDR3 nucleotides read TGTGCCATCAGTGCAGGACCGGTGAACACTGAAGCTTTCTTT. Residues: CAISAGPVNTEAFF.

This chain joins TRBV18 and TRBJ2-1; the D gene is possibly TRBD2 (5 bases). V was trimmed by 5 bases and J by 0 bases, leaving 14 bases between them. The CDR3 has 16 amino acids. Germline loops: CDR1 KGHSH, CDR2 LQKENI. The CDR3 DNA reads TGTGCCAGCTCAGTGGTCGCCACTAGCTCCTACAATGAGCAGTTCTTC. It translates to CASSVVATSSYNEQFF. The full variable domain, rest sourced from reference TRBV18 and TRBJ2-1, is NAGVMQNPRHLVRRRGQEARLRCSPMKGHSHVYWYRQLPEEGLKFMVYLQKENIIDESGMPKERFSAEFPKEGPSILRIQQVVRGDSAAYFCASSVVATSSYNEQFFGPGTRLTVL.

The chain joins TRBV7-9 to TRBJ1-4; D ambiguous. V lost 5 bases and J lost 5, with 21 bases in between. The CDR3 has 17 amino acids. The germline V gene has CDR1 SEHNR and CDR2 FQNEAQ (reference sequence). CDR3 amino acids: CASSLTPMTAYNEKLFF. The CDR3 DNA reads TGTGCCAGCAGCCTAACCCCAATGACGGCCTACAATGAAAAACTGTTTTTT.

The chain couples TRBV12-5 to TRBJ1-4; tentative D call: TRBD1 (5 bases). Germline V gene sequence: CDR1 LGHNT, CDR2 FRNRAP. The CDR3 is 15 residues long. V was cut by 4 bases and J by 8 bases, with 17 bases left in between. CDR3 DNA: TGTGCTAGTGGTTCTACCTCAGGGCGTTCGGAAAAACTGTTTTTT. It is translated as CASGSTSGRSEKLFF.

V is TRBV5-4 and J is TRBJ2-5; 8 bases align to TRBD2. The CDR3 has 17 amino acids. Germline V lookup: CDR1 SGHNT, CDR2 YYREEE (reference sequence). V dropped 3 bases and J dropped 5; count of bases not matched to a gene: 15. CDR3 nucleotides: TGTGCCAGCAGCTCCCCCGGTAGCGGGGAAGTCCGGGAGACCCAGTACTTC. It codes for CASSSPGSGEVRETQYF. Full variable domain (missing parts from reference TRBV5-4 and TRBJ2-5): ETGVTQSPTHLIKTRGQQVTLRCSSQSGHNTVSWYQQALGQGPQFIFQYYREEENGRGNFPPRFSGLQFPNYSSELNVNALELDDSALYLCASSSPGSGEVRETQYFGPGTRLLVL.

J is TRBJ1-6 and V is TRBV6-5, with TRBD1 matching 10 bases. The CDR3 spans 15 residues. The J segment lost 10 bases and the V segment lost 3 bases, leaving 6 bases of the junction unmatched. The germline CDR1 and CDR2 sequences are MNHEY and SVGAGI. Here the CDR3 DNA reads TGTGCCAGCAGTTATTCCGGGACAGGGGAATCACCCCTCCACTTT. Translated: CASSYSGTGESPLHF.

This clone was picked up one time. The chain couples TRBV19 to TRBJ1-5, with TRBD1 identical over 9 bases. The trim removed 6 bases at V and 13 bases at J, leaving 7 bases unmatched. Germline V lookup: CDR1 LNHDA, CDR2 SQIVND (reference sequence). The CDR3 loop spans 12 amino acids. CDR3 in amino acids: CASSTSQGAQHF. The CDR3 coding sequence is TGTGCCAGTAGCACTTCACAGGGGGCTCAGCATTTT.

V and J are TRBV7-9 and TRBJ1-4; no reliable D call. V lost 1 base and J 1 base, leaving 10 bases between the germline ends. Per the germline V gene, CDR1 is SEHNR and CDR2 is FQNEAQ (reference sequence). The CDR3 totals 16 residues. The CDR3 loop reads CASSLGAEGTNEKLFF. CDR3 DNA sequence: TGTGCCAGCAGCTTAGGTGCAGAGGGAACTAATGAAAAACTGTTTTTT.

The gene calls are TRBV5-1 and TRBJ1-4; TRBD1 matches 8 bases. Germline trimming cut 3 bases from V and 5 bases from J; bases unmatched to any gene: 3. The CDR3 has 14 residues. Looked up from germline, CDR1 is SGHRS and CDR2 is YFSETQ. CDR3 nucleotides: TGCGCCAGCAGCTGGACAGGGAGGAATGAAAAACTGTTTTTT. Translation gives CASSWTGRNEKLFF.

The chain is built from TRBV20-1 and TRBJ2-1, with a weak D call TRBD2 (5 bases). The CDR3 length is 15 residues. CDR1 is DFQATT and CDR2 is SNEGSKA in the germline V gene (reference sequence). V was cut by 3 bases and J by 0 bases, with 12 bases left in between. Here the CDR3 reads CSASLADSSYNEQFF. CDR3 DNA sequence: TGCAGTGCTAGTCTAGCCGATAGCTCCTACAATGAGCAGTTCTTC.

Only one count was recorded for this clone. The V gene is TRBV10-3, the J gene TRBJ1-5; TRBD1 matches 7 bases. The CDR3 totals 15 residues. With V trimmed by 4 bases and J by 2 bases, 5 bases remained unmatched. The germline V gene encodes CDR1 ENHRY and CDR2 SYGVKD. The CDR3 DNA is TGTGCCATCAGTGCCCAGGGGGGGGGCAATCAGCCCCAGCATTTT. Protein product: CAISAQGGGNQPQHF.

The table lists this clone with a count of one. The chain uses TRBV10-2 and TRBJ1-5; 10 bases map to TRBD1. The CDR3 has 14 amino acids. The junction had 4 bases not matched to a gene; V was cut back by 5 bases and J by 6 bases. Germline V gives CDR1 WSHSY, CDR2 SAAADI. CDR3 coding DNA: TGCGCCAGCAGTAAGGACAGGGGGGGTCAGCCCCAGCATTTT. Residues: CASSKDRGGQPQHF.

The chain couples TRBV7-2 to TRBJ2-7; D is undetermined. V lost 6 bases and J lost 2, with 11 bases in between. This CDR3 has 13 residues. CDR1 is SGHTA and CDR2 is FQGNSA in the germline V gene. In DNA form, the CDR3 reads TGTGCCAGCAGTTTGGGCCCTCCCTACGAGCAGTACTTC. Translation gives CASSLGPPYEQYF.

This rearrangement joins TRBV5-8 to TRBJ2-1; D uncertain. Germline CDR1 SGHTS, CDR2 YDEGEE. The CDR3 has 14 amino acids. V lost 0 bases and J lost 8, with 12 bases in between. Here the CDR3 reads CASSLALVRYEQFF. DNA for the CDR3: TGTGCCAGCAGCTTGGCCCTGGTTCGGTATGAGCAGTTCTTC.

The CDR3 nucleotides read TGTGCCAGCAGTTTAACTAACAATGAAAAACTGTTTTTT. Translation gives CASSLTNNEKLFF. The chain employs TRBV12-3 or TRBV12-4 and TRBJ1-4, with D unclear. V shed 2 bases and J shed 5 bases, with 6 bases lying between them. The CDR3 sequence is 13 residues long.

The chain uses TRBV4-2 and TRBJ1-5; D gene ambiguous. Trimming shortened V by 4 bases and J by 5 bases, and 12 bases separated the two germline ends. CDR1 and CDR2 from the germline V gene are LGHNA and YNFKEQ. This CDR3 region has 14 residues. Here the CDR3 DNA reads TGTGCCAGCAGCCCTACTGACGGGGATCAGCCCCAGCATTTT. Its translation is CASSPTDGDQPQHF.

The gene calls are TRBV29-1 and TRBJ2-3, with D possibly being TRBD1 (6 bases). CDR3 length equals 13 residues. The germline V and J ends were trimmed by 0 bases and 5 bases, with 9 bases remaining between them. Germline-derived CDR1 and CDR2 are SQVTM and ANQGSEA. In DNA, the CDR3 is TGCAGCGTTGAAGACGCAGGGGAAGATACGCAGTATTTT. Translated, it gives CSVEDAGEDTQYF.

This clone was recorded only once. The chain recombines TRBV6-5 with TRBJ1-1; 10 bases agree with TRBD1. The CDR3 contains 13 residues. In germline, CDR1 is MNHEY, CDR2 SVGAGI. The junction had 10 bases not matched to a gene; V was cut back by 8 bases and J by 10 bases. CDR3 amino acids: CASWDRGILGAFF. The CDR3 bases are TGTGCCAGCTGGGACAGGGGAATTCTCGGAGCTTTCTTT.

A single count supports this clone. The chain carries TRBV7-2 and TRBJ1-2; D gene ambiguous. Trimming shortened V by 5 bases and J by 5 bases, and 3 bases separated the two germline ends. Looked up from germline, CDR1 is SGHTA and CDR2 is FQGNSA. This CDR3 is built from 10 residues. The CDR3 region has the DNA TGTGCCAGCAGCCCATATGGCTACACCTTC. Translation gives CASSPYGYTF.

The gene calls are TRBV3-1 (or the pseudogene TRBV3-2) and TRBJ2-7; 8 nucleotides line up with TRBD2. The CDR3 runs 14 residues. V shed 1 base and J 6 bases; nucleotides not matched to a gene: 5. Germline V gene lookup returns CDR1 LGHDT and CDR2 YNNKEL (reference sequence). Here the CDR3 reads CASSQVGTRGEQYF. DNA of the CDR3: TGTGCCAGCAGCCAAGTGGGGACTAGAGGCGAGCAGTACTTC.

V gene TRBV19 combines with J gene TRBJ1-1; 7 positions agree with TRBD1. This CDR3 has 13 residues. Germline CDR1 reads LNHDA; CDR2 reads SQIVND (reference sequence). The ends lost 8 bases at V and 3 bases at J; junction bases unmatched: 6. The CDR3 nucleotides are TGTGCCAGTGGAGGACAGGCAGACACTGAAGCTTTCTTT. Its translation: CASGGQADTEAFF.